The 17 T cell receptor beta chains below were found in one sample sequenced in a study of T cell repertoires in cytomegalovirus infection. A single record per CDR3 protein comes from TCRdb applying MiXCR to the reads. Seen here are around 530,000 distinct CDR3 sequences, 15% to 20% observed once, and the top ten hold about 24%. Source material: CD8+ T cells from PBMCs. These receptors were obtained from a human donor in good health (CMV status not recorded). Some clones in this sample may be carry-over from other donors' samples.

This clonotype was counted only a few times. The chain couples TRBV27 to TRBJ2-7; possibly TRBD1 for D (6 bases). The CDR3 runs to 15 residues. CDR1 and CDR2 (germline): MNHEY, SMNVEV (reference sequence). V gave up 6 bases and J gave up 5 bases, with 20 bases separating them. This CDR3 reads CASSLAYRARDEQYF. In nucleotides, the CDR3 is TGTGCCAGCAGCCTAGCCTACAGGGCCCGGGACGAGCAGTACTTC.

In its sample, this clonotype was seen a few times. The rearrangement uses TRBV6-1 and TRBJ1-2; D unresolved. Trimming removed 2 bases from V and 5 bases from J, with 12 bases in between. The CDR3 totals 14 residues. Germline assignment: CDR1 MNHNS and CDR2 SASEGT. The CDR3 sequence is CASSEYPAGYGYTF. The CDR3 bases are TGTGCCAGCAGTGAATACCCGGCGGGGTATGGCTACACCTTC.

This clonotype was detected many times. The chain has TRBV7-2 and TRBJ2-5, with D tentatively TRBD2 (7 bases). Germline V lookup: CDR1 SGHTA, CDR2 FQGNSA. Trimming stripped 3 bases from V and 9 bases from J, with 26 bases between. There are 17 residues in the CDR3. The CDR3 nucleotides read TGTGCCAGCAGCTTGGGCTCGGGGGGCGGAAGTCTCCCGGCCCAGTACTTC. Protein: CASSLGSGGGSLPAQYF.

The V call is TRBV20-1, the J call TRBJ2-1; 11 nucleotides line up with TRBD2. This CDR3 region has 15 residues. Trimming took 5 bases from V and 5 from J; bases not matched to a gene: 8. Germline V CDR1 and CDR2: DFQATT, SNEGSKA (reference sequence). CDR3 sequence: CSACTGTSGNNEQFF. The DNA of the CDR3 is TGCAGTGCTTGCACCGGGACTAGCGGAAACAATGAGCAGTTCTTC.

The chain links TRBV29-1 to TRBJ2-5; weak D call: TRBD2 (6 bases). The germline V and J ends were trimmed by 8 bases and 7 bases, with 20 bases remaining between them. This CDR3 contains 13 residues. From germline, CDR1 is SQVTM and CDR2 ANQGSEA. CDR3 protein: CSCSWGEIGTQYF. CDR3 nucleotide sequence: TGCAGCTGTTCCTGGGGGGAGATAGGGACCCAGTACTTC.

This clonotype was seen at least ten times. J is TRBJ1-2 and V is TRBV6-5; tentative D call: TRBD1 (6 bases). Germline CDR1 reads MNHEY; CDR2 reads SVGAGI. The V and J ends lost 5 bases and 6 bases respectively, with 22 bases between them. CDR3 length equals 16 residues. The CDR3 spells CASSLNWGAGGDGYTF. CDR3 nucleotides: TGTGCCAGCAGTCTGAACTGGGGGGCTGGTGGTGATGGCTACACCTTC.

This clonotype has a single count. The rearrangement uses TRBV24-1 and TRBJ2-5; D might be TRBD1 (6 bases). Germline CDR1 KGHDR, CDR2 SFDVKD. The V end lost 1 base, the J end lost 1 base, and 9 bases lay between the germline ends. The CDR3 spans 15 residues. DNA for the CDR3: TGTGCCACCAGTGATTTAACAGGGAGCCAAGAGACCCAGTACTTC. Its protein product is CATSDLTGSQETQYF.

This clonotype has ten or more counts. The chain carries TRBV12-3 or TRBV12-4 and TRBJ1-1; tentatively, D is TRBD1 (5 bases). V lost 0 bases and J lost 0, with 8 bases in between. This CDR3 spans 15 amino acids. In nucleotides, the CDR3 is TGTGCCAGCAGTTTAGCGAGGACAATGAACACTGAAGCTTTCTTT. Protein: CASSLARTMNTEAFF.

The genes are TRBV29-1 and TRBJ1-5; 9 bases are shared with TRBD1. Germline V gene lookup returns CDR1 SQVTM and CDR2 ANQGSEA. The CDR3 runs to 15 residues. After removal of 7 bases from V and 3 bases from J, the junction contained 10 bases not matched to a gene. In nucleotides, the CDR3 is TGCAGCGCCAGCCTGGGACAGGGTCTCAATCAGCCCCAGCATTTT. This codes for CSASLGQGLNQPQHF.

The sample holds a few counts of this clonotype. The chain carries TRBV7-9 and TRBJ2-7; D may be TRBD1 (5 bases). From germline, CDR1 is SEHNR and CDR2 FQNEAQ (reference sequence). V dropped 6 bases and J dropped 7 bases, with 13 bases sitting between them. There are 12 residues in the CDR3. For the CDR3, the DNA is TGTGCCAGCAGTTTCAGGGATCGGGAGCAGTACTTC. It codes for CASSFRDREQYF.

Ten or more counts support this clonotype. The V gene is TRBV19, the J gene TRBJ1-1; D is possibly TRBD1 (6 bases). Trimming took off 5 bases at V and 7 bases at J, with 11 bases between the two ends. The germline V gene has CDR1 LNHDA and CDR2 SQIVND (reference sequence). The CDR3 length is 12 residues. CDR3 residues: CASSLGQIEAFF. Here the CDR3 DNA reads TGTGCCAGTAGTCTTGGACAGATTGAAGCTTTCTTT.

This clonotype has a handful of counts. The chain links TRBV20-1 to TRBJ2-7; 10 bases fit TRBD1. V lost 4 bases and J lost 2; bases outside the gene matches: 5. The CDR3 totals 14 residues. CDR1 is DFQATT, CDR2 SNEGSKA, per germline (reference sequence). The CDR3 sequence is CSAKGQGIPYEQYF. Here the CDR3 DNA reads TGCAGTGCTAAGGGACAGGGGATTCCCTACGAGCAGTACTTC.

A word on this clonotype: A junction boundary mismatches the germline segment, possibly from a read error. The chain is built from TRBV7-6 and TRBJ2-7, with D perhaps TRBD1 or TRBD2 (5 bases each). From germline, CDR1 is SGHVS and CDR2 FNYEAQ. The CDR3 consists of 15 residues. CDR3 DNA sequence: TGTGCTAGCAGCTTAGTCCACGGGGCCCCCTACGAGCAGTACTTC. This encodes CASSLVHGAPYEQYF.

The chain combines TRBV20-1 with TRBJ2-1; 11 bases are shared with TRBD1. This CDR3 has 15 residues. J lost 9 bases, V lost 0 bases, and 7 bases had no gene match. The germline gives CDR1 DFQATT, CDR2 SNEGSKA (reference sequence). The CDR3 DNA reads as TGCAGTGCTAGAGATCGGGGGGACAGGGGGGCTGAGCAGTTCTTC. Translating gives CSARDRGDRGAEQFF.

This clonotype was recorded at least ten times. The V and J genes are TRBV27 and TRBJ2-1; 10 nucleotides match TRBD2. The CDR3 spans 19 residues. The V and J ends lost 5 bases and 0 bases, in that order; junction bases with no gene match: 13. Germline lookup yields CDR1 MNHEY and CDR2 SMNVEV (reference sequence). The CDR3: CASSPWTSGEGRSYNEQFF. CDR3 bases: TGTGCCAGCAGTCCCTGGACTAGCGGAGAGGGTCGCTCCTACAATGAGCAGTTCTTC.

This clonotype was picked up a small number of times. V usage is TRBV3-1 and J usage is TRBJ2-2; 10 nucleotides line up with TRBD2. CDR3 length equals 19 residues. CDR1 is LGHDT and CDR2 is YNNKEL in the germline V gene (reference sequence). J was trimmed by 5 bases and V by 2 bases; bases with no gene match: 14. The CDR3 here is CASSQIPSGSGGRTGELFF. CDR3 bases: TGTGCCAGCAGCCAAATCCCAAGTGGTAGCGGGGGGAGGACCGGGGAGCTGTTTTTT.

CDR3 sequence (DNA): TGTGCCAGTAGTAACGGACCGGAAGCTTTCTTT. Protein sequence: CASSNGPEAFF. The V gene is TRBV19, the J gene TRBJ1-1; D remains ambiguous. The CDR3 spans 11 residues. Germline V gene data show CDR1 as LNHDA and CDR2 as SQIVND (reference sequence). V lost 4 bases and J lost 8, with 8 bases in between.